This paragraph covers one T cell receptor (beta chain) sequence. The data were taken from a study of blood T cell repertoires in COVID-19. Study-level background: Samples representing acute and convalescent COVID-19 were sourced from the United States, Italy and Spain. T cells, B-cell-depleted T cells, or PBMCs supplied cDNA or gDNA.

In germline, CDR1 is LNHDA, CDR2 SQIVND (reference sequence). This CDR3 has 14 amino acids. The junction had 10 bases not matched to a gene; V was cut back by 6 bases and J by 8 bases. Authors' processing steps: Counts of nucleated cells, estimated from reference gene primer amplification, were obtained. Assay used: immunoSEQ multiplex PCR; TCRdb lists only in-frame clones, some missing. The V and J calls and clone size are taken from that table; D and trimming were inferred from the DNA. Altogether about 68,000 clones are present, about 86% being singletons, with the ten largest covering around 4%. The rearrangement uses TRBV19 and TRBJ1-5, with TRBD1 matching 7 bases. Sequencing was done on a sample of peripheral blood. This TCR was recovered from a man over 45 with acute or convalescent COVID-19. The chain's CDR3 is CASSRDSPFEPQHF. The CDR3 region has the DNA TGTGCCAGTAGCCGGGACAGTCCGTTTGAGCCCCAGCATTTT.